The rows below give T cell receptor beta chains drawn from one sample of a study of cytomegalovirus exposure and HLA in healthy donors. The assay was immunoSEQ multiplex PCR, and TCRdb's table has in-frame clones only and misses some. The table lists about 100,000 clones, less than 80% of them singletons. Sequenced material: PBMCs. The receptor set was obtained from a woman between 35 and 50 years old in good health and CMV-seronegative. CDR3s include the opening cysteine and the closing phenylalanine or tryptophan. A D gene is named only where the DNA matches it firmly. A row's size may be missing; if present it is once, few, many or a size class.

>-|TRBD2|TRBJ2-1|TRBV4-3
TGCGCCAGCAGCCCCCAAGGCGGTAGCGGGAGTGCATACAATGAGCAGTTCTTC
CASSPQGGSGSAYNEQFF
>-|TRBD1|TRBJ2-4|TRBV7-2
TGTGCCAGCAGCTACCCAGACCTGGGCAGGGGGCTGGCCAAAAACATTCAGTACTTC
CASSYPDLGRGLAKNIQYF
>-|TRBD2|TRBJ2-2|TRBV4-2
TGTGCCAGCAGCCAAGATAACCCCAACCCCACTAGCGGGAGGTTCGCGAACACCGGGGAGCTGTTTTTT
CASSQDNPNPTSGRFANTGELFF
>-|-|TRBJ2-3|TRBV2
TGTGCCAGCAAGGACTGGCGCAGTGGAGAGCAGTATTTT
CASKDWRSGEQYF
>-|TRBD1|TRBJ2-3|TRBV10-3
TGTGCCATCAGTTCCGGACAGGACCCTAGCACAGATACGCAGTATTTT
CAISSGQDPSTDTQYF
>-|-|TRBJ2-6|TRBV28
TGTGCCAGCAGTCCACCCAGTTCTGGGGCCAACGTCCTGACTTTC
CASSPPSSGANVLTF
>-|-|TRBJ2-7|TRBV6-6
TGTGCCAGCAGTCGACAGGACTACGAGCAGTACTTC
CASSRQDYEQYF
>-|-|TRBJ2-2|TRBV4-3
TGCGCCAGCAGCCAAGATTGGCCTAGCGAAAACGGGGAGCTGTTTTTT
CASSQDWPSENGELFF
>once|-|TRBJ1-5|TRBV10-3
TGTGCCATCAGTGAGGGTGAGGGGGTCAATCAGCCCCAGCATTTT
CAISEGEGVNQPQHF
>-|-|TRBJ1-4|TRBV7-2
TGTGCCAGCCTGTTCCCGACATATAATGAAAAACTGTTTTTT
CASLFPTYNEKLFF
>-|TRBD1|TRBJ2-5|TRBV29-1
TGCAGCGTTGACCAAGGGGGCTCAAAGACCCAGTACTTC
CSVDQGGSKTQYF
>-|TRBD1|TRBJ2-2|TRBV25-1
TGTGCCAGCAGTGATCCGGGACAGGGAGCCACCGGGGAGCTGTTTTTT
CASSDPGQGATGELFF
>-|TRBD1|TRBJ2-4|TRBV5-8
TGTGCCAGCAGCCCCCGGACAGGGGCTGGAAACATTCAGTACTTC
CASSPRTGAGNIQYF
>-|TRBD2|TRBJ2-5|TRBV10-3
TGTGCCATCAGTGGGGACACCTGGACTAGCGGGAGGGGGACCCCAGAGACCCAGTACTTC
CAISGDTWTSGRGTPETQYF
>-|-|TRBJ2-3|TRBV6-1
TGTGCCAGCAGTGAGATGGGGGGGCTGAGCACAGATACGCAGTATTTT
CASSEMGGLSTDTQYF
>-|TRBD2|TRBJ2-5|TRBV7-9
TGTTCCAGCAGCGTATCATGGACTAGCGGGACCCAAGAGACCCAGTACTTC
CSSSVSWTSGTQETQYF
>-|TRBD1|TRBJ1-5|TRBV28
TGTGCCAGCAGCAGCGGGAGGGGGCGAGGGCCCCAGCATTTT
CASSSGRGRGPQHF
>few|-|TRBJ2-3|TRBV20-1
TGCAGTGCGGTGCGCTCGCAAAGTACGTATTTT
CSAVRSQSTYF
>few|TRBD1|TRBJ1-2|TRBV4-3
TGCGCCAGCAGCCAAGATATCGGACAGGGGAGTAACTATGGCTACACCTTC
CASSQDIGQGSNYGYTF
>-|TRBD1|TRBJ2-3|TRBV28
TGTGCCAGCAGTTTTCTCGTCGGGACAGGGGGCGTCACAGATACGCAGTATTTT
CASSFLVGTGGVTDTQYF
>-|TRBD1|TRBJ1-5|TRBV7-2
TGTGCCAGCACCATATTTGGTCCTCGACAGGGCTATCAGCCCCAGCATTTT
CASTIFGPRQGYQPQHF
>few|-|TRBJ2-4|TRBV10-1
TGCGCCAGCAGTGAGGGCGGGAAAAACATTCAGTACTTC
CASSEGGKNIQYF
>few|TRBD1|TRBJ1-1|TRBV6-1
TGTGCCAGTAAACAGGGGGCGACTACTGAAGCTTTCTTT
CASKQGATTEAFF
>-|-|TRBJ2-2|TRBV10-3
TGTGCCATCAGTGAGTCCCCACCCGGGCAGGGGCCGGGCGGGGAGCTGTTTTTT
CAISESPPGQGPGGELFF
>-|-|TRBJ2-1|TRBV5-6
TGTGCCAGCAGCCCCCTGATGGGGAGTGCGTACAATGAGCAGTTCTTC
CASSPLMGSAYNEQFF
>-|TRBD1|TRBJ2-7|TRBV28
TGTGCCAGCAGCATCCCGGGGACAGGGTCGTACGAGCAGTACTTC
CASSIPGTGSYEQYF
>-|TRBD1|TRBJ2-1|TRBV7-9
TGTGCCAGCAGCCTAGGACAGGGGGGAGGCAATGAGCAGTTCTTC
CASSLGQGGGNEQFF
>-|-|TRBJ2-5|TRBV5-1
TGCGCCAGCAGCTCCCTCAGGGGAGAGACCCAGTACTTC
CASSSLRGETQYF
>-|TRBD2|TRBJ2-1|TRBV27
TGTGCCAGCAGTCCACTGGGGACTAGCGGGCCTCGCCCTCGGGACAATGAGCAGTTCTTC
CASSPLGTSGPRPRDNEQFF
>-|TRBD2|TRBJ2-5|TRBV19
TGTGCCAGTAGTATCGGACTAGCGGGAGAAGGAGGAGAGACCCAGTACTTC
CASSIGLAGEGGETQYF
>few|-|TRBJ2-7|TRBV4-1
TGCGCCAGCAGCCCCTGGGTCGACAGCTACGAGCAGTACTTC
CASSPWVDSYEQYF
>once|-|TRBJ1-2|TRBV30
TGTGCCTTGGCCAGGGGAATGGCCGGCGGCTATGGCTACACCTTC
CALARGMAGGYGYTF
>-|-|TRBJ1-1|TRBV4-2
TGTGCCAGCAGCCAAGGACTGCAGGGCACTGAAGCTTTCTTT
CASSQGLQGTEAFF
>-|-|TRBJ2-7|TRBV28
TGTGCCAGCCTCACCACCACTCCCTACGAGCAGTACTTC
CASLTTTPYEQYF
>-|TRBD1|TRBJ2-5|TRBV27
TGTGCCAGCAGTTTTGGCAGGGGGGAGACCCAGTACTTC
CASSFGRGETQYF
>once|-|TRBJ2-3|TRBV2
TGTGCCAGCAGTGACCCAGGGTACACAGATACGCAGTATTTT
CASSDPGYTDTQYF
>once|TRBD1|TRBJ2-7|TRBV28
TGTGCCAGCAGTCCATATCCCACGGACAGGGGGCCCTCGGGTGAGCAGTACTTC
CASSPYPTDRGPSGEQYF
>-|-|TRBJ1-2|TRBV6-5
TGTGCCAGCAGGGACACGGCCGGGGGCTACACCTTC
CASRDTAGGYTF
>-|TRBD1|TRBJ2-7|TRBV27
TGTGCCAGCAGTTCGGGACAGGGGTACGAGCAGTACTTC
CASSSGQGYEQYF
>few|TRBD1|TRBJ1-6|TRBV5-1
TGCGCCAGCAGCCAACAGGGGGGAGATAATTCACCCCTCCACTTT
CASSQQGGDNSPLHF
>-|-|TRBJ2-5|TRBV18
TGTGCCAGCTCACTAAAAGAGACCCAGTACTTC
CASSLKETQYF
>-|-|TRBJ1-4|TRBV15
TGTGCCACCAGCAGAGATCAGGGAGGTGAAAAACTGTTTTTT
CATSRDQGGEKLFF
>-|TRBD1|TRBJ1-1|TRBV19
TGTGCCAGTAGTATACGTCCTTCTGACAGGGGAATTGAAGCTTTCTTT
CASSIRPSDRGIEAFF
>-|TRBD1|TRBJ2-3|TRBV29-1
TGCAGCATAACCGGGACAGGGGCAGATACGCAGTATTTT
CSITGTGADTQYF
>-|TRBD1|TRBJ1-1|TRBV10-3
TGTGCCATCAGTGAGTCTGGGACAGGGAACACTGAAGCTTTCTTT
CAISESGTGNTEAFF
>-|-|TRBJ1-4|TRBV27
TGTGCCAGCAGGCGAGCTAATGAAAAACTGTTTTTT
CASRRANEKLFF
>-|TRBD1|TRBJ1-1|TRBV27
TGTGCCAGCAGTTCCTCCGGGACAGGGTACACTGAAGCTTTCTTT
CASSSSGTGYTEAFF
>-|-|TRBJ2-7|TRBV28
TGTGCCAGCAGTTTACCGGACAGAGTTCCCGGGGAGCAGTACTTC
CASSLPDRVPGEQYF
>-|-|TRBJ1-1|TRBV20-1
TGCAGTGCTAGAGTCTACACTGAAGCTTTCTTT
CSARVYTEAFF
>-|-|TRBJ1-2|TRBV30
TGTGCCTGGAGTGCTCAGGGTAGGAACTATGGCTACACCTTC
CAWSAQGRNYGYTF
>once|-|TRBJ2-5|TRBV6-6
TGTGCCAGCAGTTACCTAGCTGGGGGCGAAGAGACCCAGTACTTC
CASSYLAGGEETQYF
>-|-|TRBJ2-7|TRBV5-5
TGTGCCAGCAGCCGAACAGGGATAAACGAGCAGTACTTC
CASSRTGINEQYF
>few|TRBD2|TRBJ2-1|TRBV28
TGTGCCAGCAGTTCCATCGTGTGGACTAGAGACTACAATGAGCAGTTCTTC
CASSSIVWTRDYNEQFF
>-|TRBD1|TRBJ2-3|TRBV27
TGTGCCAGCAGTGTCCGGGACAGCTCTAGCACAGATACGCAGTATTTT
CASSVRDSSSTDTQYF